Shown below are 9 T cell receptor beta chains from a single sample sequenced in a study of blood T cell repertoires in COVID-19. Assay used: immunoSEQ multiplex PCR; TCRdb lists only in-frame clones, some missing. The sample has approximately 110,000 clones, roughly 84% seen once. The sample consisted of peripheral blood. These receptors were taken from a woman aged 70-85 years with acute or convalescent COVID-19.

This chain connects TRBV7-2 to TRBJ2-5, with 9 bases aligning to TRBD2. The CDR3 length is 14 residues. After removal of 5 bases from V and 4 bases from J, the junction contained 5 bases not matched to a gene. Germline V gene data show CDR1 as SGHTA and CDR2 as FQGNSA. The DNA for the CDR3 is TGTGCCAGCAGCCCTACTAGCGGGCCAGAGACCCAGTACTTC. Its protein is CASSPTSGPETQYF.

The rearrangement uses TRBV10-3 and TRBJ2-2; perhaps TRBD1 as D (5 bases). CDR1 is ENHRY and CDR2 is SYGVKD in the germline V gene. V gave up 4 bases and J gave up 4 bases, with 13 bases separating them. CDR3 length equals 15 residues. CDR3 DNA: TGTGCCATCAGTGTAGGTGGGGCCGGCACCGGGGAGCTGTTTTTT. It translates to CAISVGGAGTGELFF.

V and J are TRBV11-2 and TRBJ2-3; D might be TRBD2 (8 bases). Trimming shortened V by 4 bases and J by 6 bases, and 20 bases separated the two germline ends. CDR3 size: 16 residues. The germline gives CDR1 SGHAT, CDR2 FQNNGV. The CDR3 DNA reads TGTGCCAGCAGCTCTTACAGGGGTAGCGGGAAGGATACGCAGTATTTT. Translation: CASSSYRGSGKDTQYF.

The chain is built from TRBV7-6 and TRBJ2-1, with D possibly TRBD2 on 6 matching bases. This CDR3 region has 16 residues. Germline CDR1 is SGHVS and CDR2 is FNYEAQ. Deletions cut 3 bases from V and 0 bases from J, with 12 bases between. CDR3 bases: TGTGCCAGCAGCTTCCGGGGGTCCAGCTCCTACAATGAGCAGTTCTTC. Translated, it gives CASSFRGSSSYNEQFF.

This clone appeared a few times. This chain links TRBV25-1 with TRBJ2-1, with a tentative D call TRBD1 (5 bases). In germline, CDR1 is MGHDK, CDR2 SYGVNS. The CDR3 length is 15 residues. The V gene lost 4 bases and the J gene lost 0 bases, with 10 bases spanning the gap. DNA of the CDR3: TGTGCCAGCAGTGTCACAGGTAGCTCCTACAATGAGCAGTTCTTC. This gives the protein CASSVTGSSYNEQFF.

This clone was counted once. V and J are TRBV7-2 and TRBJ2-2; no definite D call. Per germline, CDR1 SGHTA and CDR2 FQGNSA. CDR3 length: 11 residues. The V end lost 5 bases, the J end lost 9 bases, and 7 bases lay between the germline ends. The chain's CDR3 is CASSPLRELFF. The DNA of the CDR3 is TGTGCCAGCAGCCCCCTCCGGGAGCTGTTTTTT.

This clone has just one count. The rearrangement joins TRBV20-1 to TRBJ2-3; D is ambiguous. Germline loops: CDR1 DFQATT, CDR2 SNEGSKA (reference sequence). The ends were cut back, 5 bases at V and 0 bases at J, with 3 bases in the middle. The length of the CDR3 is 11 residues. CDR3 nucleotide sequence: TGCAGTGCTCATAGCACAGATACGCAGTATTTT. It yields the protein CSAHSTDTQYF.

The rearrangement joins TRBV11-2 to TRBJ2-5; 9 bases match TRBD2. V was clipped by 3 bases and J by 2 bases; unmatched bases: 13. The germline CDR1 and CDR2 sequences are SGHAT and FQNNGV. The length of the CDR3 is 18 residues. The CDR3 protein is CASSLSGGRAPLQETQYF. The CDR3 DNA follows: TGTGCCAGCAGCTTGTCGGGCGGGAGGGCCCCGTTGCAAGAGACCCAGTACTTC.

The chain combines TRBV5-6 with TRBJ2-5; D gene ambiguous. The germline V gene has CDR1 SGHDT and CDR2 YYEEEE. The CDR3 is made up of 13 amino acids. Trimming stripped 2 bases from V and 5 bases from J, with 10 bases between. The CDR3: CASSFAGAETQYF. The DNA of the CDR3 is TGTGCCAGCAGCTTCGCAGGTGCGGAGACCCAGTACTTC.